Below, 25 T cell receptor beta chains from the same sample are listed, as sequenced in a study of PD-1 and CTLA-4 blockade in melanoma. The data were produced by immunoSEQ multiplex PCR, yet TCRdb's version contains in-frame clones alone and is incomplete. The sample consists of roughly 30,000 clones, about 88% of them appearing once. Specimen: CD8+ T cells from peripheral blood, collected from a patient given anti-PD-1 treatment. The receptor source for this set is a human donor with melanoma.

The chain recombines TRBV11-2 with TRBJ1-4; D may be TRBD1 (5 bases). The V and J ends lost 8 bases and 7 bases respectively, with 20 bases between them. This CDR3 region has 15 residues. Germline assignment: CDR1 SGHAT and CDR2 FQNNGV. CDR3: CASSTPGTESEKLFF. The CDR3 DNA sequence: TGTGCCAGCTCCACGCCCGGGACCGAGAGTGAAAAACTGTTTTTT.

The CDR3 sequence is CASSLVGMDTQYF. DNA for the CDR3: TGTGCCAGCAGCTTGGTCGGAATGGATACGCAGTATTTT. This sequence joins TRBV7-9 and TRBJ2-3; D is uncertain. This CDR3 comprises 13 residues. The ends were cut back, 3 bases at V and 6 bases at J, with 10 bases in the middle. CDR1 is SEHNR and CDR2 is FQNEAQ in the germline V gene (reference sequence).

The CDR3: CASSLVPAGRGEKLFF. The CDR3 DNA is TGTGCCAGCAGCTTAGTTCCGGCAGGGAGGGGTGAAAAACTGTTTTTT. The chain uses TRBV7-6 and TRBJ1-4; possibly TRBD1 for D (5 bases). Trimming took off 1 base at V and 7 bases at J, with 16 bases between the two ends. CDR1 and CDR2 from the germline V gene are SGHVS and FNYEAQ. The CDR3 has 16 amino acids.

This clone was found once. The V gene is TRBV12-3 or TRBV12-4, the J gene TRBJ1-2; maybe TRBD1 (5 bases). V was clipped by 7 bases and J by 6 bases, with 15 bases between them. There are 13 residues in the CDR3. The chain's CDR3 is CASTMGGGDGYTF. CDR3 sequence (DNA): TGTGCCAGCACCATGGGGGGGGGAGATGGCTACACCTTC.

This clone was observed a single time. The chain employs TRBV4-1 and TRBJ2-3; D assignment may be TRBD1 or TRBD2 (5 bases each). The CDR3 extends over 15 amino acids. Germline V CDR1 and CDR2: MGHRA, YSYEKL. Trimming removed 0 bases from V and 1 base from J, with 8 bases in between. In nucleotides, the CDR3 is TGCGCCAGCAGCCAAGAGAGGGGCCGCACAGATACGCAGTATTTT. Protein: CASSQERGRTDTQYF.

This clone occurred once. CDR3 nucleotides: TGTGCCAGCAGTGGAGGGATGAACACTGAAGCTTTCTTT. This translates into CASSGGMNTEAFF. The chain uses TRBV28 and TRBJ1-1, with D unclear. This CDR3 region has 13 residues. Germline V gives CDR1 MDHEN, CDR2 SYDVKM. V lost 5 bases, J lost 0 bases, and 7 bases lay in between.

The genes are TRBV21-1 and TRBJ2-6. TRBV21-1 is a pseudogene locus. The CDR3 has 18 residues. CDR3: CASSKTKGTGAGANVLTF. The CDR3 DNA sequence: TGTGCCAGCAGCAAAACGAAAGGGACGGGCGCTGGGGCCAACGTCCTGACTTTC.

The rearrangement joins TRBV6-5 to TRBJ1-1; D is possibly TRBD1 (5 bases). V lost 2 bases and J 4 bases, leaving 14 bases between the germline ends. Germline CDR1 reads MNHEY; CDR2 reads SVGAGI. The length of the CDR3 is 15 residues. The CDR3 reads CASSYDWGGSTEAFF. The CDR3 bases are TGTGCCAGCAGTTACGACTGGGGCGGGAGCACTGAAGCTTTCTTT.

The chain uses TRBV5-5 and TRBJ1-2; the D gene is possibly TRBD1 (6 bases). With 3 bases removed from V and 7 bases from J, the gap between germline ends came to 7 bases. Looked up from germline, CDR1 is SGHKS and CDR2 is YYEKEE (reference sequence). The CDR3 is made up of 11 amino acids. CDR3 DNA sequence: TGTGCCAGCAGCTGGGGGGCTGGCTACACCTTC. Its protein is CASSWGAGYTF.

The V and J genes are TRBV27 and TRBJ1-2; D is possibly TRBD1 (5 bases). The CDR3 is 16 residues long. Trimming took off 2 bases at V and 3 bases at J, with 16 bases between the two ends. CDR1 and CDR2 from the germline V gene are MNHEY and SMNVEV (reference sequence). The CDR3 is CASSLSQGEVDYGYTF. The CDR3 coding sequence is TGTGCCAGCAGTTTAAGTCAGGGCGAAGTGGACTATGGCTACACCTTC.

This chain joins TRBV2 and TRBJ2-6; possible D gene TRBD1, 5 bases. Trimming pared 3 bases from V and 2 bases from J, leaving 8 bases between. The V gene's germline CDR1 is SNHLY and CDR2 FYNNEI. This CDR3 is 15 amino acids long. CDR3 in DNA: TGTGCCAGCAGTGATAGGGGAACTGGGGCCAACGTCCTGACTTTC. It is translated as CASSDRGTGANVLTF. The complete variable domain, with remaining parts taken from reference TRBV2 and TRBJ2-6, reads EPEVTQTPSHQVTQMGQEVILRCVPISNHLYFYWYRQILGQKVEFLVSFYNNEISEKSEIFDDQFSVERPDGSNFTLKIRSTKLEDSAMYFCASSDRGTGANVLTFGAGSRLTVL.

This clone has just one count. The chain joins TRBV23-1 to TRBJ2-1; 16 nucleotides line up with TRBD2. TRBV23-1 qualifies as an ORF whose function is uncertain. The CDR3 consists of 19 residues. V dropped 3 bases and J dropped 0; count of bases not matched to a gene: 5. CDR3 in amino acids: CASSQGTSGGVSSYNEQFF. The CDR3 DNA reads TGCGCCAGCAGTCAGGGGACTAGCGGGGGGGTAAGCTCCTACAATGAGCAGTTCTTC.

This clone qualifies as medium-sized. The chain joins TRBV6-1 to TRBJ1-6; D not certain. The CDR3 is 14 amino acids. V was pared by 0 bases and J by 11 bases, with 11 bases between. Germline lookup yields CDR1 MNHNS and CDR2 SASEGT. This chain's CDR3 is CASSEAQFSAPLHF. The CDR3 coding sequence is TGTGCCAGCAGTGAAGCGCAGTTCTCTGCACCCCTCCACTTT.

V and J are TRBV9 and TRBJ1-4; D perhaps matches TRBD1 (6 bases). V was cut by 0 bases and J by 6 bases, with 12 bases left in between. The CDR3 has 15 amino acids. The germline CDR1 and CDR2 sequences are SGDLS and YYNGEE. CDR3 coding DNA: TGTGCCAGCAGCGTAGGGGGGGCGAACGATGAAAAACTGTTTTTT. This encodes CASSVGGANDEKLFF.

This clone was found a few times. The J gene is TRBJ1-6, the V gene TRBV7-9; 10 bases agree with TRBD1. CDR1 and CDR2 from the germline V gene are SEHNR and FQNEAQ (reference sequence). The V and J ends lost 5 bases and 6 bases, in that order; junction bases with no gene match: 4. This CDR3 comprises 15 residues. The CDR3: CASSPGTGANSPLHF. The CDR3 nucleotides read TGTGCCAGCAGCCCCGGGACAGGGGCTAATTCACCCCTCCACTTT.

The table lists this clone with a few counts. The chain uses TRBV9 and TRBJ1-6; 7 positions match TRBD1. Looked up from germline, CDR1 is SGDLS and CDR2 is YYNGEE. The V segment lost 10 bases and the J segment 2 bases; nucleotides outside the gene matches: 15. There are 17 residues in the CDR3. The CDR3 nucleotides read TGTGCCCCCCGGGACAGCAGAATATCTCCCTATAATTCACCCCTCCACTTT. Translated, it gives CAPRDSRISPYNSPLHF.

This rearrangement joins TRBV28 to TRBJ1-5, with 10 bases identical to TRBD1. The ends lost 1 base at V and 6 bases at J; junction bases unmatched: 9. Per germline, CDR1 MDHEN and CDR2 SYDVKM. This CDR3 region has 17 residues. The CDR3 DNA reads TGTGCCAGCAGTTTATCCGGGACAGGGGCCCTTGGTCAGCCCCAGCATTTT. Amino acids: CASSLSGTGALGQPQHF.

The gene calls are TRBV25-1 and TRBJ2-5; the match to TRBD1 covers 9 bases. J was trimmed by 1 base and V by 4 bases; bases with no gene match: 13. Germline values: CDR1 MGHDK, CDR2 SYGVNS. This CDR3 is 18 amino acids long. CDR3 protein: CASSASRDRERGQETQYF. The DNA of the CDR3 is TGTGCCAGCAGTGCGTCCCGGGACAGGGAACGGGGCCAAGAGACCCAGTACTTC. Using reference TRBV25-1 and TRBJ2-5 for the parts outside the CDR3, the full variable domain is EADIYQTPRYLVIGTGKKITLECSQTMGHDKMYWYQQDPGMELHLIHYSYGVNSTEKGDLSSESTVSRIRTEHFPLTLESARPSHTSQYLCASSASRDRERGQETQYFGPGTRLLVL.

The chain joins TRBV7-8 to TRBJ2-5; a possible D gene is TRBD2 (5 bases). V lost 5 bases and J 5 bases, leaving 15 bases between the germline ends. This CDR3 region has 14 residues. The germline V gene encodes CDR1 SGHVS and CDR2 FQNEAQ. CDR3 sequence (DNA): TGTGCCAGCAGCCCATGGCGGGCCGGGGAGACCCAGTACTTC. Translating gives CASSPWRAGETQYF.

The chain uses TRBV6-5 and TRBJ2-5; no clear D gene. The V and J ends lost 2 bases and 3 bases respectively, with 16 bases between them. CDR3 length: 16 residues. Germline CDR1 reads MNHEY; CDR2 reads SVGAGI. The chain's CDR3 is CASSYEELPLEETQYF. The DNA for the CDR3 is TGTGCCAGCAGTTACGAGGAACTGCCACTTGAAGAGACCCAGTACTTC.

The chain uses TRBV2 and TRBJ1-5; D uncertain. V was cut by 5 bases and J by 2 bases, with 13 bases left in between. CDR1 and CDR2 from the germline V gene are SNHLY and FYNNEI. This CDR3 has 15 amino acids. CDR3 DNA: TGTGCCAGCAGTCCTAGAGGGCAGGGCAATCAGCCCCAGCATTTT. Translating it yields CASSPRGQGNQPQHF.

The V gene is TRBV19, the J gene TRBJ2-7; D is tentatively TRBD1 or TRBD2 (5 bases each). This CDR3 has 13 residues. Looked up from germline, CDR1 is LNHDA and CDR2 is SQIVND (reference sequence). The V and J ends lost 9 bases and 4 bases respectively, with 16 bases between them. The CDR3 DNA is TGTGCCAGCTCCCTGGGGGTCGGATACGAGCAGTACTTC. Translating it yields CASSLGVGYEQYF.

The chain is built from TRBV30 and TRBJ1-1; possible D gene TRBD1, 5 bases. Germline V gives CDR1 GTSNPN, CDR2 SVGIG (reference sequence). The CDR3 runs to 15 residues. Trimming removed 1 base at V and 1 base at J, with 13 bases between. In nucleotides, the CDR3 is TGTGCCTGGAGTGCCCCCGGGGCCTCGAACACTGAAGCTTTCTTT. Translation gives CAWSAPGASNTEAFF.

The chain joins TRBV19 to TRBJ1-5, with 7 nucleotides matching TRBD1. Trimming removed 1 base from V and 5 bases from J; junction bases left unmatched: 5. The CDR3 has 15 residues. Germline values: CDR1 LNHDA, CDR2 SQIVND (reference sequence). The CDR3 nucleotides are TGTGCCAGTAGTATAGTGGAGGGGGCAGATCAGCCCCAGCATTTT. Translated, it gives CASSIVEGADQPQHF.

The rearrangement uses TRBV7-2 and TRBJ2-3; D possibly corresponds to TRBD1 (6 bases). CDR3 length: 16 amino acids. The V end lost 1 base, the J end lost 5 bases, and 16 bases lay between the germline ends. Germline V CDR1 and CDR2: SGHTA, FQGNSA. CDR3 nucleotides: TGTGCCAGCAGCTTAGAGGGGCAGGGGACGGGAGATACGCAGTATTTT. Its protein is CASSLEGQGTGDTQYF.